The clone carrying this TCR beta chain appeared many times. The same CDR3 arises from other DNA sequences in this sample as well. These data are taken from a study of shared clonotypes between healthy human individuals. About the study: Sampling drew on donors who were two women and three men aged 18 to 49.

Deep-level settings were used for running the assay. In the original workflow: ImmunoSEQ yielded junction-only sequences lacking quality scores, so filtering differed. Assay: immunoSEQ multiplex PCR; the TCRdb copy retains only in-frame clones and omits some. That table supplies the V and J calls and clone size; D and trimming were determined from the DNA. The top ten hold approximately 12% of the sample, which has nearly 500,000 clones, about three quarters seen once. This CDR3 is built from 13 residues. CDR1 is SQVTM, CDR2 ANQGSEA, per germline. V was cut by 3 bases and J by 0 bases, with 9 bases left in between.

The TCR sequence derives from a woman aged 40 to 50 in good health. Some clones in this sample may be carry-over from other donors' samples. The rearrangement joins TRBV29-1 to TRBJ2-7, with D possibly being TRBD2 (6 bases). The sample comprised PBMCs. The CDR3 here is CSVEEGSSYEQYF. In nucleotides, the CDR3 is TGCAGCGTTGAGGAGGGTAGCTCCTACGAGCAGTACTTC.